Shown below are 18 T cell receptor beta chains from a single sample sequenced in a study of naive and memory T cell subsets. Two oligonucleotides, mixed equimolar, formed the beta constant-region primer covering TRBC1 and TRBC2. TCRdb called the UMI-ligation and nested PCR reads again in MiXCR, with one record for every CDR3 protein. The sample yields 140,000 to 150,000 distinct CDR3 sequences, 15% to 20% seen once. The specimen was naive CD4+ T cells from blood. These receptor sequences come from a human donor in good health.

The count of this clonotype is one. The chain has TRBV5-5 and TRBJ2-4; D uncertain. V gave up 7 bases and J gave up 0 bases, with 2 bases separating them. The CDR3 loop spans 11 amino acids. Germline V CDR1 and CDR2: SGHKS, YYEKEE (reference sequence). The CDR3 protein is CASEAKNIQYF. Here the CDR3 DNA reads TGTGCCAGCGAAGCCAAAAACATTCAGTACTTC. Full variable domain (remainder filled in from reference TRBV5-5 and TRBJ2-4): DAGVTQSPTHLIKTRGQQVTLRCSPISGHKSVSWYQQVLGQGPQFIFQYYEKEERGRGNFPDRFSARQFPNYSSELNVNALLLGDSALYLCASEAKNIQYFGAGTRLSVL.

The chain uses TRBV6-5 and TRBJ2-5, with a possible D match to TRBD1 (5 bases). Trimming left V 4 bases short and J 1 base short, with 13 bases between. The CDR3 has 15 residues. Germline assignment: CDR1 MNHEY and CDR2 SVGAGI. The CDR3 region has the DNA TGTGCCAGCAGTTGGCACAGGAGAACCCAAGAGACCCAGTACTTC. Translation: CASSWHRRTQETQYF.

A remark on this clonotype: A much bigger clone sits one base away, suggesting this may be a read error. This chain joins TRBV7-9 and TRBJ2-1, with TRBD2 as a possible D gene (5 bases). This CDR3 region has 17 residues. Germline CDR1 is SEHNR and CDR2 is FQNEAQ (reference sequence). CDR3 in DNA: TGTGCCAGCAGCGAGGGCGGCGCGCAGAGCTCCTACAAAGAGCAGTTCTTC. Protein product: CASSEGGAQSSYKEQFF.

Only a few counts were recorded for this clonotype. The chain couples TRBV6-6 to TRBJ2-3; D unclear. The CDR3 has 13 amino acids. Germline assignment: CDR1 MNHNY and CDR2 SVGAGI (reference sequence). Trimming left V 4 bases short and J 4 bases short, with 9 bases between. The DNA for the CDR3 is TGTGCCAGCAGTTCCGGCGAGGCAGATACGCAGTATTTT. It yields the protein CASSSGEADTQYF.

The CDR3 DNA sequence: TGTGCCAGCAGGACCCCCCTAGCTTACGAGCAGTACTTC. Residues: CASRTPLAYEQYF. The rearrangement joins TRBV2 to TRBJ2-7, with a possible D match to TRBD2 (5 bases). Germline CDR1 reads SNHLY; CDR2 reads FYNNEI. Trimming removed 6 bases from V and 4 bases from J, with 13 bases in between. There are 13 residues in the CDR3.

The chain carries TRBV7-9 and TRBJ1-4; 9 bases match TRBD1. CDR1 SEHNR and CDR2 FQNEAQ come from the germline V gene (reference sequence). This CDR3 has 14 amino acids. V was clipped by 6 bases and J by 7 bases; unmatched bases: 6. The CDR3 DNA sequence: TGTGCCAGCAGGATGACAGGGGGTGGTGAAAAACTGTTTTTT. Its translation is CASRMTGGGEKLFF.

The rearrangement links TRBV20-1 to TRBJ2-3; 7 bases fit TRBD2. This CDR3 region has 15 residues. Germline V CDR1 and CDR2: DFQATT, SNEGSKA (reference sequence). V was pared by 5 bases and J by 1 base, with 9 bases of the junction left unmatched. CDR3 loop: CSASTSTRGTDTQYF. Here the CDR3 DNA reads TGCAGTGCTTCGACTAGCACGCGGGGCACAGATACGCAGTATTTT.

The V gene is TRBV12-3 or TRBV12-4, the J gene TRBJ2-1; D not certain. The V end lost 7 bases, the J end lost 0 bases, and 13 bases lay between the germline ends. The CDR3 sequence is 15 residues long. CDR3 sequence: CASTSRSSSYNEQFF. In DNA form, the CDR3 reads TGTGCCAGCACATCGCGGTCGAGCTCCTACAATGAGCAGTTCTTC.

This clonotype was found many times. The chain links TRBV3-1 to TRBJ1-2, with D unclear. V was cut by 5 bases and J by 8 bases, with 9 bases left in between. The CDR3 loop spans 11 amino acids. The V gene's germline CDR1 is LGHDT and CDR2 YNNKEL (reference sequence). The CDR3 DNA reads TGTGCCAGCAGCTCCCCTGGCGGCTACACCTTC. Translation gives CASSSPGGYTF.

This clonotype was seen a few times. V gene TRBV28 combines with J gene TRBJ1-5, with D unclear. The CDR3 is 15 residues long. The V end lost 5 bases, the J end lost 0 bases, and 11 bases lay between the germline ends. CDR1 and CDR2 from the germline V gene are MDHEN and SYDVKM. The CDR3 region is CASSPDAYSNQPQHF. The DNA for the CDR3 is TGTGCCAGCAGTCCGGACGCATATAGCAATCAGCCCCAGCATTTT. The whole variable domain, filled in from reference TRBV28 and TRBJ1-5, reads DVKVTQSSRYLVKRTGEKVFLECVQDMDHENMFWYRQDPGLGLRLIYFSYDVKMKEKGDIPEGYSVSREKKERFSLILESASTNQTSMYLCASSPDAYSNQPQHFGDGTRLSIL.

This clonotype was counted a few times. The chain combines TRBV9 with TRBJ2-1; D is possibly TRBD2 (6 bases). This CDR3 is built from 17 residues. Germline V CDR1 and CDR2: SGDLS, YYNGEE. Trimming left V 2 bases short and J 5 bases short, with 20 bases between. This CDR3 is CASSVVGRGLPNNEQFF. DNA for the CDR3: TGTGCCAGCAGCGTCGTCGGGCGGGGACTTCCGAACAATGAGCAGTTCTTC.

The chain uses TRBV5-8 and TRBJ2-1; 9 bases map to TRBD2. Per germline, CDR1 SGHTS and CDR2 YDEGEE. Unmatched junction bases numbered 12, after V lost 2 bases and J lost 6 bases. The CDR3 contains 17 residues. CDR3 nucleotides: TGTGCCAGCAGCTTCCTCGGGACTAGCTGGAGTTCCAATGAGCAGTTCTTC. Translated, it gives CASSFLGTSWSSNEQFF.

The gene calls are TRBV25-1 and TRBJ2-7; 8 bases agree with TRBD2. The CDR3 is 14 amino acids. The V segment lost 4 bases and the J segment 3 bases; nucleotides outside the gene matches: 5. CDR1 and CDR2 (germline): MGHDK, SYGVNS. The CDR3 spells CASSVAGPDYEQYF. The CDR3 bases are TGTGCCAGCAGTGTAGCGGGACCCGACTACGAGCAGTACTTC.

The chain joins TRBV12-3 or TRBV12-4 to TRBJ1-1, with D unclear. This CDR3 region has 13 residues. Trimming removed 2 bases at V and 1 base at J, with 5 bases between. In nucleotides, the CDR3 is TGTGCCAGCAGTTTATATCAGAACACTGAAGCTTTCTTT. It translates to CASSLYQNTEAFF.

The chain links TRBV9 to TRBJ1-1, with D possibly TRBD1 on 5 matching bases. This CDR3 contains 14 residues. V was pared by 6 bases and J by 4 bases, with 16 bases between. CDR1 SGDLS and CDR2 YYNGEE come from the germline V gene. The CDR3 here is CASNIRGFGTEAFF. In nucleotides, the CDR3 is TGTGCCAGCAACATTCGGGGGTTTGGCACTGAAGCTTTCTTT.

The CDR3 bases are TGTGCCAGCCGTTCGGGGGCCAACGTCCTGACTTTC. It translates to CASRSGANVLTF. V usage is TRBV7-3 and J usage is TRBJ2-6, with unresolved D. This CDR3 has 12 residues. V shed 8 bases and J shed 4 bases, with 6 bases lying between them. Per germline, CDR1 SGHTA and CDR2 FQGTGA. Looking up the rest from reference TRBV7-3 and TRBJ2-6 gives the full variable domain: GAGVSQTPSNKVTEKGKYVELRCDPISGHTALYWYRQSLGQGPEFLIYFQGTGAADDSGLPNDRFFAVRPEGSVSTLKIQRTERGDSAVYLCASRSGANVLTFGAGSRLTVL.

The chain recombines TRBV6-5 with TRBJ2-3, with TRBD1 identical over 10 bases. Germline lookup yields CDR1 MNHEY and CDR2 SVGAGI. CDR3 length: 15 amino acids. Germline trimming cut 5 bases from V and 1 base from J; bases unmatched to any gene: 3. In DNA, the CDR3 is TGTGCCAGCAGTAGGGACAGGGGAGGCACAGATACGCAGTATTTT. This encodes CASSRDRGGTDTQYF.

This chain links TRBV29-1 with TRBJ1-5; D is unclear. Germline CDR1 and CDR2: SQVTM and ANQGSEA. Trimming took off 5 bases at V and 0 bases at J, with 8 bases between the two ends. The CDR3 loop spans 13 amino acids. This CDR3 reads CSVMGDSNQPQHF. The CDR3 nucleotides are TGCAGCGTTATGGGCGATAGCAATCAGCCCCAGCATTTT.